These 24 T cell receptor beta chains originate from one sample sequenced in a study of blood T cell repertoires in COVID-19. TCRdb keeps only in-frame clones here, not all; method: immunoSEQ multiplex PCR. This sample has 300,000 to 450,000 clones, with about 90% found just once. Sequencing was done on a sample of PBMCs or T cells enriched from blood (not recorded which). The source of these receptors is a woman aged 25 to 45 who had recovered from COVID-19.

The chain joins TRBV3-1 (or the pseudogene TRBV3-2) to TRBJ2-2; D call uncertain. The CDR3 has 15 residues. The germline V gene encodes CDR1 LGHDT and CDR2 YNNKEL (reference sequence). V shed 4 bases and J shed 1 base, with 10 bases lying between them. CDR3 sequence reads: CASSPYTLNTGELFF. CDR3 DNA: TGTGCCAGCAGCCCATACACCCTGAACACCGGGGAGCTGTTTTTT.

CDR3 region: CASSLGTGIAGNTIYF. The CDR3 DNA reads TGTGCCAGCAGCCTAGGGACAGGGATAGCAGGAAACACCATATATTTT. This chain joins TRBV3-1 (or the pseudogene TRBV3-2) and TRBJ1-3, with 9 bases aligning to TRBD1. This CDR3 contains 16 residues. Germline CDR1 reads LGHDT; CDR2 reads YNNKEL (reference sequence). The V and J ends lost 4 bases and 4 bases, in that order; junction bases with no gene match: 8.

J is TRBJ2-2 and V is TRBV11-3, with D possibly matching TRBD2 (5 bases). The germline V gene encodes CDR1 SGHNT and CDR2 YENEEA. Trimming left V 6 bases short and J 0 bases short, with 14 bases between. The CDR3 runs 16 residues. Here the CDR3 DNA reads TGTGCCAGCAGGGAGGTGACGTCGGCGAACACCGGGGAGCTGTTTTTT. Encoded protein: CASREVTSANTGELFF.

The genes are TRBV19 and TRBJ2-1, with D maybe TRBD1 (6 bases). Per the germline V gene, CDR1 is LNHDA and CDR2 is SQIVND (reference sequence). The CDR3 contains 16 residues. With 9 bases removed from V and 2 bases from J, the gap between germline ends came to 20 bases. CDR3 coding DNA: TGTGCCAGCGGACAGTGGGGATGGACGACCTACAATGAGCAGTTCTTC. This codes for CASGQWGWTTYNEQFF.

The CDR3 DNA is TGTGCCAGCAGTCAACCCCGACAGGGATCCCCCTACGAGCAGTACTTC. This sequence encodes CASSQPRQGSPYEQYF. The gene calls are TRBV6-2 or TRBV6-3 and TRBJ2-7; 7 nucleotides align to TRBD1. V lost 5 bases and J lost 2; bases outside the gene matches: 12. Germline lookup yields CDR1 MNHEY and CDR2 SVGEGT. CDR3 length: 16 residues.

V usage is TRBV10-2 and J usage is TRBJ2-7, with TRBD2 matching over 11 bases. This CDR3 contains 15 residues. Per germline, CDR1 WSHSY and CDR2 SAAADI. With V trimmed by 6 bases and J by 4 bases, 8 bases remained unmatched. CDR3 bases: TGCGCCAGCAGCGTTAGCGGGGGGGCCGTATACGAGCAGTACTTC. Its translation is CASSVSGGAVYEQYF.

V is TRBV19 and J is TRBJ1-1, with 11 bases fitting TRBD1. This CDR3 is built from 15 residues. CDR1 LNHDA and CDR2 SQIVND come from the germline V gene (reference sequence). J lost 10 bases, V lost 7 bases, and 14 bases had no gene match. The CDR3 loop reads CASNKPGQGAIRAFF. CDR3 nucleotide sequence: TGTGCCAGTAACAAACCAGGACAGGGGGCAATAAGAGCTTTCTTT.

The chain recombines TRBV9 with TRBJ2-1; the match to TRBD2 covers 9 bases. This CDR3 is 15 amino acids long. V was pared by 4 bases and J by 8 bases, with 10 bases of the junction left unmatched. Germline V gives CDR1 SGDLS, CDR2 YYNGEE. Written as DNA, the CDR3 is TGTGCCAGCAGCCCTTGGGGCGGGGGGGCCGATGAGCAGTTCTTC. Protein product: CASSPWGGGADEQFF.

The chain joins TRBV5-5 to TRBJ2-3, with D possibly matching TRBD1 (5 bases). Germline CDR1 and CDR2: SGHKS and YYEKEE (reference sequence). The ends were cut back, 2 bases at V and 0 bases at J, with 13 bases in the middle. This CDR3 spans 16 amino acids. The CDR3 nucleotides are TGTGCCAGCAGCTTCTGGAGACAGTTTAGCACAGATACGCAGTATTTT. Amino acid sequence: CASSFWRQFSTDTQYF.

This clone was seen a few times. This chain joins TRBV4-3 and TRBJ2-7; D perhaps matches TRBD1 (6 bases). The CDR3 has 17 residues. The ends were cut back, 0 bases at V and 2 bases at J, with 17 bases in the middle. Germline lookup yields CDR1 LGHNA and CDR2 YSLEER. The CDR3 region is CASSQDLRLGGAYEQYF. DNA for the CDR3: TGCGCCAGCAGCCAAGATTTAAGGTTAGGGGGAGCCTACGAGCAGTACTTC.

The CDR3 is CASSLDYYEQYF. CDR3 DNA sequence: TGTGCCAGCAGCCTTGACTACTACGAGCAGTACTTC. The V and J genes are TRBV11-1 and TRBJ2-7, with a possible D match to TRBD2 (5 bases). With 5 bases removed from V and 3 bases from J, the gap between germline ends came to 8 bases. CDR1 and CDR2 from the germline V gene are SGHAT and FQDESV (reference sequence). This CDR3 contains 12 residues.

The chain links TRBV7-6 to TRBJ2-5; 8 positions match TRBD2. The CDR3 totals 15 residues. Per germline, CDR1 SGHVS and CDR2 FNYEAQ. Losses at the gene ends were 4 bases for V and 5 bases for J; bases not matched to a gene: 9. The CDR3: CASSSNNGRGETQYF. CDR3 sequence (DNA): TGTGCCAGCAGCTCCAACAACGGGAGGGGGGAGACCCAGTACTTC.

This clone was recorded a few times. V and J are TRBV7-9 and TRBJ1-2; TRBD1 is a possible D gene (5 bases). CDR3 length: 15 amino acids. CDR1 SEHNR and CDR2 FQNEAQ come from the germline V gene (reference sequence). The V gene lost 5 bases and the J gene lost 0 bases, with 13 bases spanning the gap. The CDR3 sequence is CASSLDQGPNYGYTF. The CDR3 DNA reads TGTGCCAGCAGCCTCGATCAGGGCCCTAACTATGGCTACACCTTC.

In this sample, this clone turned up once. The chain joins TRBV27 to TRBJ2-1; a possible D gene is TRBD1 (6 bases). Germline CDR1 MNHEY, CDR2 SMNVEV (reference sequence). The CDR3 is 15 amino acids. Trimming removed 0 bases from V and 2 bases from J, with 8 bases in between. In nucleotides, the CDR3 is TGTGCCAGCAGTTTATCAGGGGGTCCCTACAATGAGCAGTTCTTC. Protein sequence: CASSLSGGPYNEQFF.

A few counts support this clone. This chain links TRBV7-9 with TRBJ2-2; D might be TRBD1 (5 bases). This CDR3 is 15 amino acids long. V lost 4 bases and J lost 2, with 11 bases in between. The germline CDR1 and CDR2 sequences are SEHNR and FQNEAQ (reference sequence). Written as DNA, the CDR3 is TGTGCCAGCAGCTCTCGACAGTCAAACACCGGGGAGCTGTTTTTT. Protein sequence: CASSSRQSNTGELFF.

The V gene is TRBV12-3 or TRBV12-4, the J gene TRBJ1-1; D is undetermined. The CDR3 is 13 amino acids. The ends were cut back, 7 bases at V and 3 bases at J, with 12 bases in the middle. CDR3 amino acids: CASILGSHTEAFF. The CDR3 DNA follows: TGTGCCAGCATCTTAGGTAGCCACACTGAAGCTTTCTTT.

This clone was observed a few times. This chain joins TRBV5-1 and TRBJ1-2; 8 nucleotides line up with TRBD1. Looked up from germline, CDR1 is SGHRS and CDR2 is YFSETQ. This CDR3 has 15 amino acids. With 4 bases clipped from V and 8 bases from J, the junction kept 13 bases outside the gene matches. In nucleotides, the CDR3 is TGCGCCAGCAGCCCCCGGCAGGACAGGGCGGGGGGCTACACCTTC. It is translated as CASSPRQDRAGGYTF. The entire variable domain, with the rest obtained from reference TRBV5-1 and TRBJ1-2, is as follows: KAGVTQTPRYLIKTRGQQVTLSCSPISGHRSVSWYQQTPGQGLQFLFEYFSETQRNKGNFPGRFSGRQFSNSRSEMNVSTLELGDSALYLCASSPRQDRAGGYTFGSGTRLTVV.

The chain carries TRBV27 and TRBJ2-5; a weak D match, TRBD1 (5 bases). The CDR3 is made up of 14 amino acids. Germline assignment: CDR1 MNHEY and CDR2 SMNVEV (reference sequence). V lost 5 bases, J lost 1 base, and 11 bases lay in between. CDR3 coding DNA: TGTGCCAGCAGTCGCCTGGGGCCCCAAGAGACCCAGTACTTC. Amino acid sequence: CASSRLGPQETQYF.

The chain couples TRBV2 to TRBJ2-3; 10 bases match TRBD2. Per the germline V gene, CDR1 is SNHLY and CDR2 is FYNNEI. With V trimmed by 6 bases and J by 2 bases, 5 bases remained unmatched. This CDR3 has 15 residues. As DNA, the CDR3 is TGTGCCAGCAGGAGGACTAGCGGAATCACAGATACGCAGTATTTT. This encodes CASRRTSGITDTQYF.

The J gene is TRBJ2-7, the V gene TRBV11-2; 8 bases map to TRBD1. With V trimmed by 5 bases and J by 3 bases, 6 bases remained unmatched. Per the germline V gene, CDR1 is SGHAT and CDR2 is FQNNGV. The CDR3 is made up of 14 amino acids. The CDR3 sequence: CASSTQGASYEQYF. The CDR3 DNA follows: TGTGCCAGCAGCACGCAGGGGGCAAGCTACGAGCAGTACTTC.

The rearrangement links TRBV6-1 to TRBJ2-3; 7 bases agree with TRBD2. Germline V gives CDR1 MNHNS, CDR2 SASEGT. The CDR3 is 14 residues long. J was trimmed by 4 bases and V by 3 bases; bases with no gene match: 4. The CDR3, as DNA: TGTGCCAGCAGTGAGGGGGGGGGTCCAGATACGCAGTATTTT. Protein sequence: CASSEGGGPDTQYF.

The rearrangement links TRBV20-1 to TRBJ2-5; D not certain. Germline values: CDR1 DFQATT, CDR2 SNEGSKA (reference sequence). Trimming removed 7 bases at V and 5 bases at J, with 11 bases between. The CDR3 extends over 11 amino acids. This CDR3 is CSGVSSETQYF. DNA of the CDR3: TGCAGTGGAGTTTCGTCGGAGACCCAGTACTTC.

This rearrangement joins TRBV10-3 to TRBJ2-5; 12 bases match TRBD2. Germline assignment: CDR1 ENHRY and CDR2 SYGVKD. J gave up 2 bases and V 6 bases, and 4 bases lay outside the gene matches. This CDR3 has 15 residues. The DNA for the CDR3 is TGTGCCATCAGCTTGACTAGCGGGAGACAAGAGACCCAGTACTTC. It encodes CAISLTSGRQETQYF.

The chain carries TRBV6-5 and TRBJ2-7; the match to TRBD1 covers 7 bases. The V segment lost 6 bases and the J segment 6 bases; nucleotides outside the gene matches: 8. The CDR3 runs 13 residues. CDR1 and CDR2 from the germline V gene are MNHEY and SVGAGI. This CDR3 reads CASRGQTGPEQYF. In DNA form, the CDR3 reads TGTGCCAGCAGGGGTCAGACAGGGCCCGAGCAGTACTTC.